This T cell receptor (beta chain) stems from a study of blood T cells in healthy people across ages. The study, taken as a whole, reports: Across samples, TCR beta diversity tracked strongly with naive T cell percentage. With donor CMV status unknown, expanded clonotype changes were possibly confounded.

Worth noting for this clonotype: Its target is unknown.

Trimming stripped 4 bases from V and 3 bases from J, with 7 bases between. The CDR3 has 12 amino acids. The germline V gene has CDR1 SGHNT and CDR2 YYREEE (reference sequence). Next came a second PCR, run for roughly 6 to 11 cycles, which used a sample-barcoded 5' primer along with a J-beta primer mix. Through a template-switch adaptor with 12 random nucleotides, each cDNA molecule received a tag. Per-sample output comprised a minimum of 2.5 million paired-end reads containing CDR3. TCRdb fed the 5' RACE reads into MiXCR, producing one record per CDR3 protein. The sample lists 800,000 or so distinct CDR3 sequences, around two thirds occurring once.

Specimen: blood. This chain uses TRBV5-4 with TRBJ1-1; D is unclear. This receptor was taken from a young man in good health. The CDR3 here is CASSQMDTEAFF. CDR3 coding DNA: TGTGCCAGCAGCCAAATGGACACTGAAGCTTTCTTT.